The 21 T cell receptor beta chains below come from one sample, sequenced in a study of OX40 agonist ivuxolimab in advanced cancers. Data came from immunoSEQ multiplex PCR; TCRdb stores just in-frame clones and leaves some out. This sample carries 14,000 to 15,000 clones, more than 80% of them seen once, and the ten largest clones take roughly 25%. Material: CD4+ or CD8+ T cells sorted from blood, obtained in a trial of the OX40 agonist ivuxolimab. Receptors were obtained from an adult with an advanced solid tumor such as melanoma, head and neck, liver or kidney cancer.

This chain links TRBV6-5 with TRBJ2-1; D uncertain. Germline V gives CDR1 MNHEY, CDR2 SVGAGI. The CDR3 is made up of 13 amino acids. V was trimmed by 5 bases and J by 7 bases, leaving 12 bases between them. CDR3 in DNA: TGTGCCAGCAGTCCGGGTCTGGGGAATGAGCAGTTCTTC. Protein: CASSPGLGNEQFF.

The rearrangement links TRBV9 to TRBJ2-3; weak D call: TRBD2 (5 bases). The CDR3 has 14 residues. V shed 4 bases and J shed 3 bases, with 12 bases lying between them. Germline CDR1 and CDR2: SGDLS and YYNGEE. CDR3 sequence (DNA): TGTGCCAGCAGCTCGGGCCGGGGAACAGATACGCAGTATTTT. This sequence encodes CASSSGRGTDTQYF. The full variable domain, its missing parts supplied by reference TRBV9 and TRBJ2-3, is DSGVTQTPKHLITATGQRVTLRCSPRSGDLSVYWYQQSLDQGLQFLIQYYNGEERAKGNILERFSAQQFPDLHSELNLSSLELGDSALYFCASSSGRGTDTQYFGPGTRLTVL.

The chain carries TRBV29-1 and TRBJ1-1; D uncertain. Trimming shortened V by 6 bases and J by 0 bases, and 5 bases separated the two germline ends. This CDR3 region has 11 residues. The germline CDR1 and CDR2 sequences are SQVTM and ANQGSEA. As DNA, the CDR3 is TGCAGCGTCGGATTGAACACTGAAGCTTTCTTT. Its translation is CSVGLNTEAFF.

The chain recombines TRBV11-2 with TRBJ2-1; no reliable D call. This CDR3 region has 12 residues. Germline CDR1 SGHAT, CDR2 FQNNGV. The V end lost 1 base, the J end lost 8 bases, and 6 bases lay between the germline ends. The CDR3 coding sequence is TGTGCCAGCAGCTTAGTCAGCGATGAGCAGTTCTTC. It yields the protein CASSLVSDEQFF.

V usage is TRBV7-8 and J usage is TRBJ2-2; TRBD1 is a possible D gene (5 bases). Germline CDR1 reads SGHVS; CDR2 reads FQNEAQ. V dropped 5 bases and J dropped 5 bases, with 9 bases sitting between them. CDR3 length equals 13 residues. The CDR3 DNA reads as TGTGCCAGCAGCCTAGGGGATACCGGGGAGCTGTTTTTT. It translates to CASSLGDTGELFF.

This chain uses TRBV6-6 with TRBJ2-5, with no clear D. Looked up from germline, CDR1 is MNHNY and CDR2 is SVGAGI (reference sequence). This CDR3 contains 16 residues. V was trimmed by 2 bases and J by 0 bases, leaving 13 bases between them. In DNA form, the CDR3 reads TGTGCCAGCAGTTACGTGCTGGCGAGCTACCAAGAGACCCAGTACTTC. Residues: CASSYVLASYQETQYF.

This rearrangement joins TRBV12-5 to TRBJ2-1, with D perhaps matching TRBD2 (5 bases). Looked up from germline, CDR1 is LGHNT and CDR2 is FRNRAP. V was shortened by 0 bases and J by 10 bases, with 10 bases between the two germline ends. The CDR3 runs to 13 residues. The CDR3 reads CASGLVLAAEQFF. CDR3 bases: TGTGCTAGTGGTTTGGTCCTAGCTGCGGAGCAGTTCTTC. The variable domain in full, with the rest retrieved from reference TRBV12-5 and TRBJ2-1, is DARVTQTPRHKVTEMGQEVTMRCQPILGHNTVFWYRQTMMQGLELLAYFRNRAPLDDSGMPKDRFSAEMPDATLATLKIQPSEPRDSAVYFCASGLVLAAEQFFGPGTRLTVL.

The rearrangement uses TRBV5-1 and TRBJ2-1; 10 bases fit TRBD2. The CDR3 runs 16 residues. Germline V gene lookup returns CDR1 SGHRS and CDR2 YFSETQ. The V and J ends lost 2 bases and 6 bases, in that order; junction bases with no gene match: 8. CDR3 sequence reads: CASSFSGTSVFNEQFF. The CDR3 nucleotides are TGCGCCAGCAGCTTTTCCGGGACTAGCGTATTCAATGAGCAGTTCTTC.

The gene calls are TRBV9 and TRBJ1-2; tentative D call: TRBD1 (5 bases). The V and J ends lost 3 bases and 8 bases respectively, with 11 bases between them. Looked up from germline, CDR1 is SGDLS and CDR2 is YYNGEE. The CDR3 totals 12 residues. CDR3 protein: CASSGTLDGYTF. CDR3 DNA sequence: TGTGCCAGCAGCGGGACACTGGACGGCTACACCTTC.

V is TRBV27 and J is TRBJ2-1; 7 bases line up with TRBD2. V was clipped by 8 bases and J by 7 bases; unmatched bases: 11. Germline loops: CDR1 MNHEY, CDR2 SMNVEV (reference sequence). This CDR3 has 14 residues. CDR3 sequence reads: CASCGRELCNEQFF. The CDR3 coding sequence is TGTGCCAGCTGCGGGCGGGAGCTCTGTAATGAGCAGTTCTTC.

The chain combines TRBV15 with TRBJ1-1, with D unclear. CDR1 and CDR2 from the germline V gene are LNHNV and YYDKDF (reference sequence). The germline V and J ends were trimmed by 5 bases and 0 bases, with 10 bases remaining between them. The CDR3 has 14 residues. The CDR3 here is CATSQQSLNTEAFF. As DNA, the CDR3 is TGTGCCACCAGCCAACAGAGTCTGAACACTGAAGCTTTCTTT.

This chain connects TRBV7-2 to TRBJ2-2; D uncertain. The length of the CDR3 is 17 residues. V was shortened by 1 base and J by 2 bases, with 14 bases between the two germline ends. Germline CDR1 is SGHTA and CDR2 is FQGNSA. The CDR3 loop is CASSLEVASVNTGELFF. Here the CDR3 DNA reads TGTGCCAGCAGCTTAGAAGTGGCGAGCGTTAACACCGGGGAGCTGTTTTTT.

This clone is termed medium-sized. The J gene is TRBJ2-5, the V gene TRBV2, with 7 bases lining up with TRBD2. The V segment lost 6 bases and the J segment 7 bases; nucleotides outside the gene matches: 17. The CDR3 extends over 16 amino acids. Germline V gene sequence: CDR1 SNHLY, CDR2 FYNNEI. The CDR3 is CASSGLTSLSTGTQYF. The CDR3 bases are TGTGCCAGCAGCGGTTTGACTAGCCTGAGTACGGGGACCCAGTACTTC.

The chain employs TRBV25-1 and TRBJ2-7; D uncertain. The V end lost 1 base, the J end lost 4 bases, and 17 bases lay between the germline ends. Germline lookup yields CDR1 MGHDK and CDR2 SYGVNS. The CDR3 consists of 16 residues. CDR3 DNA: TGTGCCAGCAGTGAATTTTTCACGTCGTCCTCTTACGAGCAGTACTTC. It codes for CASSEFFTSSSYEQYF.

The rearrangement joins TRBV19 to TRBJ1-5, with 7 bases identical to TRBD1. CDR1 and CDR2 from the germline V gene are LNHDA and SQIVND (reference sequence). The trim removed 8 bases at V and 3 bases at J, leaving 7 bases unmatched. The CDR3 contains 14 residues. The CDR3 nucleotides read TGTGCCAGTTCTTACAGGGGTGACAATCAGCCCCAGCATTTT. This encodes CASSYRGDNQPQHF.

The gene calls are TRBV6-6 and TRBJ2-5; a possible D gene is TRBD1 (6 bases). CDR1 and CDR2 from the germline V gene are MNHNY and SVGAGI (reference sequence). The CDR3 runs 15 residues. Trimming shortened V by 6 bases and J by 4 bases, and 18 bases separated the two germline ends. DNA for the CDR3: TGTGCCAGCAGCAAACAACAGGGATTTCGAGAGACCCAGTACTTC. Translation gives CASSKQQGFRETQYF.

The V call is TRBV10-3, the J call TRBJ2-5; 9 nucleotides line up with TRBD2. Germline lookup yields CDR1 ENHRY and CDR2 SYGVKD. With V trimmed by 6 bases and J by 5 bases, 13 bases remained unmatched. This CDR3 comprises 16 residues. CDR3 region: CAISEIAGLASETQYF. The DNA for the CDR3 is TGTGCCATCAGCGAGATCGCGGGACTAGCTAGCGAGACCCAGTACTTC.

The V gene is TRBV4-2, the J gene TRBJ2-7; 9 bases agree with TRBD1. The length of the CDR3 is 16 residues. The junction had 8 bases not matched to a gene; V was cut back by 0 bases and J by 5 bases. The germline V gene encodes CDR1 LGHNA and CDR2 YNFKEQ. Here the CDR3 DNA reads TGTGCCAGCAGCCAAGATAGGACAGGGGCACAAAACGAGCAGTACTTC. Protein product: CASSQDRTGAQNEQYF.

This rearrangement joins TRBV7-9 to TRBJ2-7; the match to TRBD1 covers 9 bases. V was clipped by 6 bases and J by 6 bases; unmatched bases: 6. The CDR3 loop spans 13 amino acids. Germline V gene sequence: CDR1 SEHNR, CDR2 FQNEAQ (reference sequence). The CDR3 region has the DNA TGTGCCAGCAGTCGGGACAGGGCTGGCGAGCAGTACTTC. It yields the protein CASSRDRAGEQYF.

The J gene is TRBJ2-2, the V gene TRBV5-1; TRBD2 might be the D (5 bases). Germline loops: CDR1 SGHRS, CDR2 YFSETQ. V was cut by 4 bases and J by 3 bases, with 16 bases left in between. The length of the CDR3 is 16 residues. CDR3 nucleotide sequence: TGCGCCAGCAGCCAGGAGGCACAGACGTACACCGGGGAGCTGTTTTTT. Protein product: CASSQEAQTYTGELFF.

V is TRBV28 and J is TRBJ1-1; 9 bases are shared with TRBD1. The CDR3 totals 16 residues. Trimming cost V 3 bases and J 1 base; bases outside gene matches: 6. Germline V gene data show CDR1 as MDHEN and CDR2 as SYDVKM. The CDR3 sequence: CASSFRTGVGNTEAFF. The DNA for the CDR3 is TGTGCCAGCAGTTTCAGGACAGGGGTCGGGAACACTGAAGCTTTCTTT.